Below are 9 T cell receptor beta chains sequenced from a single sample in a study of blood T cells in healthy people across ages. A sample-barcoded 5' primer and a J-beta primer mix were used in a second PCR of roughly 6 to 11 cycles. TCRdb recomputed calls from the 5' RACE reads with MiXCR, one row per CDR3 protein. Here the sample spans about 730,000 distinct CDR3 sequences, approximately 43% being singletons. Sequences were obtained from blood. The receptor set was obtained from a woman aged 55-70 years in good health.

V usage is TRBV6-2 or TRBV6-3 and J usage is TRBJ2-3; perhaps D is TRBD1 or TRBD2 (5 bases each). CDR3 length: 20 residues. Germline CDR1 MNHEY, CDR2 SVGEGT. The V gene lost 7 bases and the J gene lost 3 bases, with 32 bases spanning the gap. The CDR3 nucleotides are TGTGCCAGCAACATACCCTCCCGAACAGGACTCAGAATCGCGACAGATACGCAGTATTTT. It yields the protein CASNIPSRTGLRIATDTQYF.

The V gene is TRBV7-2, the J gene TRBJ2-1; D not resolved. Judging by the DNA end, TRBJ2-7 fits better; the J call may be wrong. The CDR3 extends over 16 amino acids. Germline V gives CDR1 SGHTA, CDR2 FQGNSA. CDR3 bases: TGTGCCAGCAGCTTAACTCCCCGCAGCTCCTACAATGAGCAGTACTTC. Translating gives CASSLTPRSSYNEQYF.

The chain has TRBV12-3 or TRBV12-4 and TRBJ1-2; D not resolved. The CDR3 has 12 amino acids. With 2 bases removed from V and 5 bases from J, the gap between germline ends came to 6 bases. As DNA, the CDR3 is TGTGCCAGCAGTTTACACGGATATGGCTACACCTTC. Its translation is CASSLHGYGYTF.

This clonotype was seen a few times. The genes are TRBV20-1 and TRBJ2-1; D might be TRBD2 (6 bases). CDR1 is DFQATT and CDR2 is SNEGSKA in the germline V gene (reference sequence). Trimming took 6 bases from V and 5 from J, leaving 23 bases between them. The CDR3 totals 16 residues. The CDR3 reads CSAEPSREVWDNEQFF. DNA of the CDR3: TGCAGTGCAGAACCTAGCAGGGAGGTGTGGGACAATGAGCAGTTCTTC.

The chain links TRBV20-1 to TRBJ2-3, with 8 bases aligning to TRBD2. The trim removed 2 bases at V and 5 bases at J, leaving 9 bases unmatched. Per the germline V gene, CDR1 is DFQATT and CDR2 is SNEGSKA (reference sequence). This CDR3 region has 15 residues. CDR3 protein: CSARLASGRLDTQYF. In DNA form, the CDR3 reads TGCAGTGCTAGACTGGCTAGCGGGCGGCTAGATACGCAGTATTTT.

Remarks on this clonotype: A much larger clonotype is one base distant, so this may be a read error. The chain is built from TRBV24-1 and TRBJ2-5, with 8 positions matching TRBD1. This CDR3 has 11 residues. The V gene end was trimmed by 4 bases and the J gene end by 11 bases; junction bases not matched to a gene: 2. Germline assignment: CDR1 KGHDR and CDR2 SFDVKD. Here the CDR3 reads CATSETGEQYF. CDR3 nucleotides: TGTGCCACCAGTGAGACAGGGGAGCAGTACTTC.

The table lists this clonotype with a few counts. The chain carries TRBV28 and TRBJ1-2; the D gene is possibly TRBD1 (6 bases). The CDR3 runs to 14 residues. The ends were cut back, 6 bases at V and 6 bases at J, with 17 bases in the middle. Germline V CDR1 and CDR2: MDHEN, SYDVKM. CDR3 loop: CASSDGGAGNGYTF. The CDR3 coding sequence is TGTGCCAGCAGCGACGGGGGGGCTGGAAATGGCTACACCTTC.

In its sample, this clonotype was seen a few times. The chain combines TRBV12-3 or TRBV12-4 with TRBJ1-2, with D possibly matching TRBD1 (5 bases). This CDR3 comprises 15 residues. V lost 2 bases, J lost 3 bases, and 13 bases lay in between. The CDR3 sequence: CASSLRDPAHYGYTF. The DNA for the CDR3 is TGTGCCAGCAGTTTACGGGACCCGGCCCACTATGGCTACACCTTC.

The V gene is TRBV20-1, the J gene TRBJ2-3; 11 bases agree with TRBD1. Unmatched junction bases numbered 10, after V lost 8 bases and J lost 6 bases. Germline CDR1 DFQATT, CDR2 SNEGSKA (reference sequence). The CDR3 sequence is 14 residues long. CDR3 DNA: TGCAGTACTGGACAGGGGGCGGAGTTGGATACGCAGTATTTT. Translating it yields CSTGQGAELDTQYF.